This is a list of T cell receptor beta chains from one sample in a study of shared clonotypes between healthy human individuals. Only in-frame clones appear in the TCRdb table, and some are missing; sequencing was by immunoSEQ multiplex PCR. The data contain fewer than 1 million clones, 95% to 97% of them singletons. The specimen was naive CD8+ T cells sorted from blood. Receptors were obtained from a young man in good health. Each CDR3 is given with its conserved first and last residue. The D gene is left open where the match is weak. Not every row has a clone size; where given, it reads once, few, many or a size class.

TGTGCCAGCAGTTTGCTAGCCGCGATTGGGGAGCTGTTTTTT CASSLLAAIGELFF 14 TRBJ2-2 . . TRBV6-6
TGCGCCAGCAGCTCAGAGGGGCCTATCTACGAGCAGTACTTC CASSSEGPIYEQYF 14 TRBJ2-7 . . TRBV5-1
TGTGCCAGCAGAGCTGGTACCTACGAGCAGTACTTC CASRAGTYEQYF 12 TRBJ2-7 . . TRBV28
TGTGCCAGCTCACCACCACTCCAAGAGACCCAGTACTTC CASSPPLQETQYF 13 TRBJ2-5 . . TRBV18
TGTGCCAGCAGCCCCGGACTAGCGGGAGTTTACGAGCAGTACTTC CASSPGLAGVYEQYF 15 TRBJ2-7 TRBD2 . TRBV7-9
TGTGCCAGCAGCTTAGGACTAGAAGCTTTCTTT CASSLGLEAFF 11 TRBJ1-1 . . TRBV13
TGTGCCAGCAGCTTAGGAGCGGGAGCGGGCACCGGGGAGCTGTTTTTT CASSLGAGAGTGELFF 16 TRBJ2-2 TRBD2 once TRBV7-6
TGTGCCAGCGGGGGTGGAGGGACGGGAGAGCAGTACTTC CASGGGGTGEQYF 13 TRBJ2-7 . . TRBV9
TGTGCCAGCAGCCCCATCGCCAGGGATCAGCCCCAGCATTTT CASSPIARDQPQHF 14 TRBJ1-5 . . TRBV7-9
TGTGCCAGCTCAACCTCCGGGAGCACAGATACGCAGTATTTT CASSTSGSTDTQYF 14 TRBJ2-3 . . TRBV18
TGTGCCATCAGTGCACTAGCGGTCACAGATACGCAGTATTTT CAISALAVTDTQYF 14 TRBJ2-3 TRBD2 . TRBV10-3
TGCGCCAGCAGCTTGTATTCTCAAGACCGTAGCACAGATACGCAGTATTTT CASSLYSQDRSTDTQYF 17 TRBJ2-3 . . TRBV5-1
TGCAGCGTTGGGGCAGCAAACTCTGGGGCCAACGTCCTGACTTTC CSVGAANSGANVLTF 15 TRBJ2-6 . . TRBV29-1
TGTGCCACCAGCGTAGCGGGAGGGCACAGCTCCTACAATGAGCAGTTCTTC CATSVAGGHSSYNEQFF 17 TRBJ2-1 TRBD2 once TRBV15
TGTGCCAGCAGCTCAGACAGGGGAGGGACTGAAGCTTTCTTT CASSSDRGGTEAFF 14 TRBJ1-1 TRBD1 . TRBV5-8
TGTGCCAGCAGCTTATTGACTAGCGGGAGGATCTGGGCAGATACGCAGTATTTT CASSLLTSGRIWADTQYF 18 TRBJ2-3 TRBD2 few TRBV7-9
TGCAGCGTTAACGACGGTGCAACTAATGAAAAACTGTTTTTT CSVNDGATNEKLFF 14 TRBJ1-4 . . TRBV29-1
TGTGCCAGCGACAGGTTGGGGAGCTCACTCACAGATACGCAGTATTTT CASDRLGSSLTDTQYF 16 TRBJ2-3 . . TRBV2
TGTGCCAGCAGCTTGGGTTCAGGGGCCCGCCAGCCCCAGCATTTT CASSLGSGARQPQHF 15 TRBJ1-5 . . TRBV5-6
TGTGCCAGCAGCTTAGGAGGTACCTATGGCTACACCTTC CASSLGGTYGYTF 13 TRBJ1-2 . . TRBV11-2
TGTGCCAGCACTCAAGGGGCGGGATACAATGAGCAGTTCTTC CASTQGAGYNEQFF 14 TRBJ2-1 . . TRBV27
TGTGCCAGCAGCTTAGGCGACAGGATTTCGACGGATACGCAGTATTTT CASSLGDRISTDTQYF 16 TRBJ2-3 . . TRBV11-3
TGTGCCAGCAGTGGGCACGAGCAGTACTTC CASSGHEQYF 10 TRBJ2-7 . . TRBV2
TGCGCCAGCAGTAGGGCGGGAGCCTACGAGCAGTACTTC CASSRAGAYEQYF 13 TRBJ2-7 TRBD2 . TRBV10-1
TGTGCCAGTAGTATGGAGGTACTAGCGGGAGATAATGAGCAGTTCTTC CASSMEVLAGDNEQFF 16 TRBJ2-1 TRBD2 . TRBV19
TGCGCCAGCAGCCCTGGGACCGGAGTTGAGCAGTTCTTC CASSPGTGVEQFF 13 TRBJ2-1 . . TRBV10-1
TGTGCCAGCAGCTTCGGGGGGCTCACAGATACGCAGTATTTT CASSFGGLTDTQYF 14 TRBJ2-3 . once TRBV5-4
TGTGCCAGCAGTCCCTGGACAGGGGACAGCTATGGCTACACCTTC CASSPWTGDSYGYTF 15 TRBJ1-2 TRBD1 . TRBV27
TGTGCCAGCAGTTTATCGGCAGGGTTCGATGGCTACACCTTC CASSLSAGFDGYTF 14 TRBJ1-2 . . TRBV27
TGTGCCAGCAGTTTGGGGGAATGGGAGACCCAGTACTTC CASSLGEWETQYF 13 TRBJ2-5 . . TRBV28
TGTGCCAGCAGCATAAGAGCGAGCGAATACTACGAGCAGTACTTC CASSIRASEYYEQYF 15 TRBJ2-7 . . TRBV7-8
TGTGCCAGCAGCTTGGATACATTCTCCTACAATGAGCAGTTCTTC CASSLDTFSYNEQFF 15 TRBJ2-1 . . TRBV5-6
TGTGCCAGCAGCCCCCAGGGGTTCTCCGGGGAGCTGTTTTTT CASSPQGFSGELFF 14 TRBJ2-2 . . TRBV9
TGTGCCAGCAGCTTAGAACTAGCGGCTAGCACAGATACGCAGTATTTT CASSLELAASTDTQYF 16 TRBJ2-3 TRBD2 . TRBV7-2
TGTGCCAGCAGCTTAGAGTGGCGGGAGAAGTCCAATGAGCAGTTCTTC CASSLEWREKSNEQFF 16 TRBJ2-1 TRBD2 . TRBV7-6
TGTGCCAGCAGTTTTGGCTTGGGTGGTTACGAGCAGTACTTC CASSFGLGGYEQYF 14 TRBJ2-7 . . TRBV27
TGTGCCAGCACATCCGGGACAAACTCCTACAATGAGCAGTTCTTC CASTSGTNSYNEQFF 15 TRBJ2-1 . . TRBV9
TGCAGCGTTGAAGTCAGCGGGAGGGTGGACACCGGGGAGCTGTTTTTT CSVEVSGRVDTGELFF 16 TRBJ2-2 TRBD2 . TRBV29-1
TGTGCCAGCAGTTTAATGAGGGGCACGAACACCGGGGAGCTGTTTTTT CASSLMRGTNTGELFF 16 TRBJ2-2 . . TRBV27
TGTGCCAGCAGTCACGGAGGAGGGGTTAACTATGGCTACACCTTC CASSHGGGVNYGYTF 15 TRBJ1-2 . . TRBV27
TGTGCCAGCAGTTTAGCAGGGGGGCAAGAGACCCAGTACTTC CASSLAGGQETQYF 14 TRBJ2-5 . . TRBV27
TGTGCCAGCAGCAAAGAGGAGCGGGAGCCAACGAACACCGGGGAGCTGTTTTTT CASSKEEREPTNTGELFF 18 TRBJ2-2 . . TRBV21-1
TGTGCCACCAGCAAGCCCCCGAATCTCAACAATGAGCAGTTCTTC CATSKPPNLNNEQFF 15 TRBJ2-1 . . TRBV15
TGCGCCAGCAGCCAGGGCCCCTCTCCCTACGAGCAGTACTTC CASSQGPSPYEQYF 14 TRBJ2-7 . . TRBV4-1
TGTGCCAGCAGTTTCCCCAGGGGGCGGAACACCGGGGAGCTGTTTTTT CASSFPRGRNTGELFF 16 TRBJ2-2 TRBD1 . TRBV28
TGTGCCAGCAGCTCAGTTGACAGGGGGCTTCGTGGGGCGAACACTGAAGCTTTCTTT CASSSVDRGLRGANTEAFF 19 TRBJ1-1 TRBD1 . TRBV5-8
TGTGCCAGCTCCCAGGCTCTGGGAGGCACAGATACGCAGTATTTT CASSQALGGTDTQYF 15 TRBJ2-3 . . TRBV28
TGTGCCAGCCCCGACAGGCGCACTGAAGCTTTCTTT CASPDRRTEAFF 12 TRBJ1-1 . . TRBV2
TGTGCCAGCAGCCAAGCCCTGCTTGGTTGGGATGAGCAGTTCTTC CASSQALLGWDEQFF 15 TRBJ2-1 . . TRBV14
TGTGCCAGCAGGGAGGGGCTCGCTCTTACCTACGAGCAGTACTTC CASREGLALTYEQYF 15 TRBJ2-7 . . TRBV7-8
TGCGCCAGCAGCCCCGGACAGCTCTCCTACGAGCAGTACTTC CASSPGQLSYEQYF 14 TRBJ2-7 . . TRBV5-1
TGTGCCAGTAGTTATACAGGGATGCGAGACACTGAAGCTTTCTTT CASSYTGMRDTEAFF 15 TRBJ1-1 . . TRBV19
TGCGCCAGCAGCCCTGGGTACACCGGGGAGCTGTTTTTT CASSPGYTGELFF 13 TRBJ2-2 . . TRBV4-3
TGTGCCAGTAGTATAGATCCCCTCTACGAGCAGTACTTC CASSIDPLYEQYF 13 TRBJ2-7 . once TRBV19
TGTGCCAGCAGCCACAGGGGTAGGACTGAAGCTTTCTTT CASSHRGRTEAFF 13 TRBJ1-1 . . TRBV14
TGCGCCAGCAGCCATTTGCGGGGCTTGGGGACTGAAGCTTTCTTT CASSHLRGLGTEAFF 15 TRBJ1-1 . . TRBV4-1
TGCAGCGTTGAAGGTAGGGCGGAAGCACCCCGGAACTATGGCTACACCTTC CSVEGRAEAPRNYGYTF 17 TRBJ1-2 . once TRBV29-1
TGTGCCAGCAGCGTAGGGACTAGCAGCACCGGGGAGCTGTTTTTT CASSVGTSSTGELFF 15 TRBJ2-2 TRBD2 . TRBV9
TGTGCCAGCAGCGTAGTGGACAGTTCGCCCTACGAGCAGTACTTC CASSVVDSSPYEQYF 15 TRBJ2-7 . . TRBV9
TGTGCCAGCAGTTTCGGGGGAAGCTCCTACAATGAGCAGTTCTTC CASSFGGSSYNEQFF 15 TRBJ2-1 . . TRBV27